This T cell receptor beta chain derives from a study of blood T cell repertoires in COVID-19. Study-wide context: Samples came from the United States, Italy and Spain, spanning acute and convalescent COVID-19. T cells, B-cell-depleted T cells, or PBMCs supplied cDNA or gDNA.

Enrolled during active infection, Seattle patients were then followed longitudinally. This CDR3 is 13 amino acids long. V lost 6 bases to trimming and J lost 0 bases, with 5 bases between them. Germline CDR1 and CDR2: LNHDA and SQIVND (reference sequence). Per the authors' pipeline: Amplification from reference gene primers served as the basis for estimated nucleated cell counts. Produced via immunoSEQ multiplex PCR; TCRdb's table is partial and in-frame only. V and J calls and clone size are copied from that table; D and trimming were computed from the DNA. The repertoire holds about 200,000 clones, with 88% as singletons.

The specimen sequenced was peripheral blood. The TCR comes from a man in his fifties or sixties with COVID-19, enrolled during active disease. The V gene is TRBV19, the J gene TRBJ1-4, with unresolved D. CDR3: CASSPATNEKLFF. The CDR3 coding sequence is TGTGCCAGTAGCCCTGCAACTAATGAAAAACTGTTTTTT.